This entry concerns a single T cell receptor beta chain. The target antigen is unknown. PCR involved 60 Vbeta and 13 Jbeta primers. TCRdb's copy holds only in-frame clones and misses some; the assay was immunoSEQ multiplex PCR. In the table there are 150,000 to 180,000 clones, roughly three quarters of which are singletons. The sample is drawn from a study of cytomegalovirus exposure and HLA in healthy donors. General study findings and limits: In vitro, three CMV-associated chains proved specific for CMV antigens.

V dropped 4 bases and J dropped 8; count of bases not matched to a gene: 13. The CDR3 is 16 residues long. Looked up from germline, CDR1 is MNHEY and CDR2 is SMNVEV (reference sequence). The source material was PBMCs. The sequence came from a man in his thirties or forties in good health and CMV-seropositive. The chain joins TRBV27 to TRBJ1-2; 10 bases fit TRBD1. CDR3 loop: CASSSARLVTGGGYTF. The CDR3 DNA reads as TGTGCCAGCAGTTCTGCCCGCCTGGTGACAGGGGGCGGCTACACCTTC.